Listed below are T cell receptor beta chains from one sample, sequenced in a study of blood T cell repertoires in COVID-19. Profiled with immunoSEQ multiplex PCR; TCRdb holds only in-frame clones, not every one. Of 120,000 to 150,000 clones in the sample, 80% to 90% were seen once. Sequencing input: peripheral blood. The receptors stem from a man aged 55 to 70 with active or convalescent COVID-19. Both conserved end residues are part of each CDR3. The D gene is left open where the match is weak. Some rows have no size entry. The others give once, few or many, or a class for an expanded clone.

cdr3_length: 13
j_call: TRBJ1-2
d_call: TRBD1
clone_size: .
v_call: TRBV19
cdr3_aa: CASRTGPNYGYTF
cdr3_nt: TGTGCCAGCCGGACAGGACCCAACTATGGCTACACCTTC

cdr3_length: 16
j_call: TRBJ2-3
d_call: TRBD1
clone_size: .
v_call: TRBV18
cdr3_aa: CASSQLGTGGTDTQYF
cdr3_nt: TGTGCCAGCTCACAACTCGGGACAGGGGGCACAGATACGCAGTATTTT

cdr3_length: 16
j_call: TRBJ1-5
d_call: TRBD1
clone_size: .
v_call: TRBV4-1
cdr3_aa: CASSQRGAGGNQPQHF
cdr3_nt: TGCGCCAGCAGCCAAAGGGGTGCAGGGGGGAATCAGCCCCAGCATTTT

cdr3_length: 15
j_call: TRBJ1-3
d_call: TRBD1
clone_size: .
v_call: TRBV6-5
cdr3_aa: CASRDDRGSGNTIYF
cdr3_nt: TGTGCCAGCAGGGATGACAGGGGATCTGGAAACACCATATATTTT

cdr3_length: 13
j_call: TRBJ2-3
d_call: .
clone_size: .
v_call: TRBV12-3/TRBV12-4
cdr3_aa: CASRPGGTDTQYF
cdr3_nt: TGTGCCTCAAGGCCCGGCGGAACAGATACGCAGTATTTT

cdr3_length: 15
j_call: TRBJ1-2
d_call: .
clone_size: .
v_call: TRBV6-5
cdr3_aa: CASSYSPGAVYGYTF
cdr3_nt: TGTGCCAGCAGTTACTCCCCAGGGGCGGTCTATGGCTACACCTTC

cdr3_length: 15
j_call: TRBJ1-6
d_call: .
clone_size: few
v_call: TRBV7-6
cdr3_aa: CASSPEDSYNSPLHF
cdr3_nt: TGTGCCAGCAGCCCCGAGGACAGTTATAATTCACCCCTCCACTTT

cdr3_length: 15
j_call: TRBJ2-5
d_call: TRBD2
clone_size: .
v_call: TRBV7-7
cdr3_aa: CASSSGLAGGETQYF
cdr3_nt: TGTGCTAGCAGCTCGGGACTAGCGGGAGGTGAGACCCAGTACTTC

cdr3_length: 16
j_call: TRBJ1-4
d_call: .
clone_size: .
v_call: TRBV4-3
cdr3_aa: CASSQAQVATNEKLFF
cdr3_nt: TGCGCCAGCAGCCAAGCACAGGTAGCAACTAATGAAAAACTGTTTTTT

cdr3_length: 16
j_call: TRBJ2-6
d_call: .
clone_size: .
v_call: TRBV28
cdr3_aa: CASSGPLASGANVLTF
cdr3_nt: TGTGCCAGCAGTGGGCCCCTTGCGTCTGGGGCCAACGTCCTGACTTTC

cdr3_length: 15
j_call: TRBJ1-2
d_call: TRBD1
clone_size: .
v_call: TRBV2
cdr3_aa: CASRRGQGSNYGYTF
cdr3_nt: TGTGCCAGCAGAAGGGGACAGGGGTCTAACTATGGCTACACCTTC

cdr3_length: 15
j_call: TRBJ2-5
d_call: TRBD1
clone_size: .
v_call: TRBV5-5
cdr3_aa: CASSRSQGVQETQYF
cdr3_nt: TGTGCCAGCAGCCGCAGCCAGGGGGTCCAAGAGACCCAGTACTTC

cdr3_length: 14
j_call: TRBJ2-5
d_call: TRBD2
clone_size: .
v_call: TRBV6-5
cdr3_aa: CASSSPGGVRTQYF
cdr3_nt: TGTGCCAGCAGTTCCCCGGGGGGGGTCCGGACCCAGTACTTC

cdr3_length: 18
j_call: TRBJ2-3
d_call: TRBD2
clone_size: .
v_call: TRBV4-3
cdr3_aa: CASSQDLASGRIGDTQYF
cdr3_nt: TGCGCCAGCAGCCAAGATTTGGCTAGCGGGAGAATCGGGGATACGCAGTATTTT

cdr3_length: 17
j_call: TRBJ1-4
d_call: .
clone_size: .
v_call: TRBV4-1
cdr3_aa: CASSQDLPARGGEKLFF
cdr3_nt: TGCGCCAGCAGCCAAGATCTGCCTGCAAGGGGAGGTGAAAAACTGTTTTTT

cdr3_length: 16
j_call: TRBJ1-3
d_call: .
clone_size: .
v_call: TRBV30
cdr3_aa: CAWSVFGGHSGNTIYF
cdr3_nt: TGTGCCTGGAGTGTTTTTGGCGGACACTCTGGAAACACCATATATTTT

cdr3_length: 15
j_call: TRBJ2-2
d_call: TRBD1
clone_size: once
v_call: TRBV2
cdr3_aa: CASSGQGTNTGELFF
cdr3_nt: TGTGCCAGCAGCGGACAGGGTACGAACACCGGGGAGCTGTTTTTT

cdr3_length: 15
j_call: TRBJ2-7
d_call: .
clone_size: .
v_call: TRBV28
cdr3_aa: CASSLNPGLGYEQYF
cdr3_nt: TGTGCCAGCAGTTTAAACCCGGGACTGGGCTACGAGCAGTACTTC

cdr3_length: 14
j_call: TRBJ1-2
d_call: .
clone_size: few
v_call: TRBV28
cdr3_aa: CASIAGNYRYGYTF
cdr3_nt: TGTGCCAGCATTGCAGGGAACTATCGTTATGGCTACACCTTC

cdr3_length: 12
j_call: TRBJ2-1
d_call: .
clone_size: .
v_call: TRBV9
cdr3_aa: CASSVEGGEQFF
cdr3_nt: TGTGCCAGCAGCGTAGAGGGAGGTGAGCAGTTCTTC

cdr3_length: 17
j_call: TRBJ2-7
d_call: TRBD2
clone_size: once
v_call: TRBV3-1/TRBV3-2
cdr3_aa: CASSLSGAPASLYEQYF
cdr3_nt: TGTGCCAGCAGCCTAAGCGGGGCGCCGGCCTCACTCTACGAGCAGTACTTC

cdr3_length: 16
j_call: TRBJ2-7
d_call: .
clone_size: .
v_call: TRBV30
cdr3_aa: CAWKDGYGVSAREQYF
cdr3_nt: TGTGCCTGGAAAGATGGTTATGGTGTGAGCGCGCGCGAGCAGTACTTC